Sequencing of this T cell receptor (beta chain) was carried out in a study of blood T cell repertoires in COVID-19. As for the study in general: Donors in the United States, Italy and Spain gave samples during acute or convalescent COVID-19. In each case, the material was cDNA or gDNA derived from T cells, B-cell-depleted T cells, or PBMCs.

V dropped 1 base and J dropped 2 bases, with 11 bases sitting between them. The V gene's germline CDR1 is LGHDT and CDR2 YNNKEL (reference sequence). This CDR3 has 16 amino acids. In the original analysis: Estimated nucleated cell counts came from reference gene primer amplification. TCRdb keeps only in-frame clones here, not all; method: immunoSEQ multiplex PCR. V, J and clone size were drawn from that table, and D and trimming were deduced from the DNA. The sample has roughly 86,000 clones, around three quarters seen once. This sequence was found in a man aged 45-65 years who had recovered from COVID-19. V usage is TRBV3-1 (or the pseudogene TRBV3-2) and J usage is TRBJ2-2; D may be TRBD2 (6 bases). Specimen: peripheral blood. CDR3 protein: CASSQAGTLNTGELFF. CDR3 DNA: TGTGCCAGCAGCCAAGCTGGGACTCTAAACACCGGGGAGCTGTTTTTT.